This T cell receptor beta chain was identified during a study of T cells in narcolepsy. At the level of the study: Patients with NT1 or NT2 and healthy control donors were enrolled. Broader study findings: Autoreactive clonotypes reportedly recurred in blood of same and different patients, not controls. Autoreactive clone sequences were missing from some blood memory CD4+ repertoires.

Looked up from germline, CDR1 is SGHAT and CDR2 is FQNNGV. V was cut by 0 bases and J by 8 bases, with 8 bases left in between. CDR3 length: 12 amino acids. On this clone itself: Its antigen is unknown.

Generated by immunoSEQ multiplex PCR, the TCRdb table keeps only in-frame clones and is missing some. There are 20,000 to 30,000 clones in the sample; 85% to 90% occur only once, and roughly 1.3% lies in the top ten. The sequence was collected from a human donor with narcolepsy. Sequencing was done on a sample of CD45RA- memory CD4+ T cells from PBMCs. The V gene is TRBV11-2, the J gene TRBJ2-7, with unresolved D. CDR3 bases: TGTGCCAGCAGCTTAGATGGCAGAAAGCAGTACTTC. This sequence encodes CASSLDGRKQYF.